The rows below give T cell receptor beta chains drawn from one sample of a study of neurological immune-mediated disorders. Each CDR3 protein is one row after TCRdb ran MiXCR on the 5' RACE reads. The sample records about 120,000 distinct CDR3 sequences, about 3.2% being singletons. The specimen sequenced was PBMCs. These TCRs come from a woman aged 25 to 39 with multiple sclerosis. Each CDR3 is given with its conserved first and last residue. The D gene is left open where the match is weak. Some rows mark clone size as missing; the rest say once, few, many or name a class of expanded clone.

clone_size	j_call	v_call	d_call	cdr3_aa	cdr3_nt
many	TRBJ2-1	TRBV27	TRBD2	CASSHARWASGMGNEQFF	TGTGCCAGCAGCCACGCCCGGTGGGCTAGCGGTATGGGCAATGAGCAGTTCTTC
many	TRBJ2-3	TRBV20-1	-	CSAPVPVRTDTQYF	TGCAGTGCGCCGGTCCCGGTGCGCACAGATACGCAGTATTTT
few	TRBJ2-3	TRBV20-1	-	CSAPPLYFSTDTQYF	TGCAGTGCGCCTCCTCTATATTTCAGCACAGATACGCAGTATTTT
many	TRBJ1-2	TRBV7-8	-	CASSFKRIGANYGYTF	TGTGCCAGCAGCTTTAAGCGGATTGGGGCTAACTATGGCTACACCTTC
many	TRBJ2-7	TRBV20-1	-	CSARVTNSASYEQYF	TGCAGTGCTAGAGTCACAAATAGCGCGAGCTACGAGCAGTACTTC
many	TRBJ2-3	TRBV27	TRBD1	CASSSPGTGPRADTQYF	TGTGCCAGCAGTTCACCCGGGACAGGTCCCCGAGCAGATACGCAGTATTTT
many	TRBJ2-7	TRBV2	TRBD1	CASRRDRDYEQYF	TGTGCCAGCCGCCGGGACAGGGACTACGAGCAGTACTTC
many	TRBJ1-1	TRBV10-3	-	CAIKEVNTEAFF	TGTGCCATCAAAGAGGTGAACACTGAAGCTTTCTTT
-	TRBJ2-1	TRBV20-1	-	CSAQGQTYNEQFF	TGCAGTGCTCAAGGACAGACATACAATGAGCAGTTCTTC
many	TRBJ2-1	TRBV20-1	-	CSAPRGSEQFF	TGCAGTGCTCCGAGGGGAAGTGAGCAGTTCTTC
many	TRBJ1-2	TRBV20-1	TRBD1	CSARAGTGVYGYTF	TGCAGTGCTAGAGCCGGGACAGGGGTCTATGGCTACACCTTC
-	TRBJ2-3	TRBV7-9	-	CASSGFRADTQYF	TGTGCCAGCAGCGGATTCCGGGCAGATACGCAGTATTTT
many	TRBJ2-1	TRBV5-1	TRBD2	CASSGITYNEQFF	TGCGCCAGTAGCGGGATTACCTACAATGAGCAGTTCTTC
many	TRBJ2-1	TRBV10-3	TRBD2	CAISERPTSHKPYNEQFF	TGTGCCATCAGTGAGAGACCGACTAGCCATAAACCCTACAATGAGCAGTTCTTC
many	TRBJ2-5	TRBV7-8	TRBD2	CASSFYGGAGETQYF	TGTGCCAGCAGCTTTTACGGGGGGGCCGGGGAGACCCAGTACTTC
many	TRBJ2-3	TRBV7-6	-	CASSFHGLRTDTQYF	TGTGCCAGCAGCTTCCACGGACTGCGCACAGATACGCAGTATTTT
many	TRBJ1-1	TRBV20-1	-	CSPGGTSTEAFF	TGCAGCCCCGGGGGGACAAGCACTGAAGCTTTCTTT
many	TRBJ2-6	TRBV29-1	-	CSVRNRDTASGANVLTF	TGCAGCGTGAGAAACCGGGACACCGCCTCTGGGGCCAACGTCCTGACTTTC
many	TRBJ1-2	TRBV12-3/TRBV12-4	-	CASSPQGRYTF	TGTGCCAGCAGTCCGCAGGGGCGCTACACCTTC
many	TRBJ1-1	TRBV19	-	CASTLSDGLNTEAFF	TGTGCCAGTACCCTCTCCGACGGCCTGAACACTGAAGCTTTCTTT
many	TRBJ2-3	TRBV5-1	-	CASSLRLADTQYF	TGCGCCAGCAGCTTGAGGCTAGCAGATACGCAGTATTTT
many	TRBJ1-5	TRBV6-6	TRBD1	CASRTGLGQPQHF	TGTGCCAGCAGGACAGGGTTGGGCCAGCCCCAGCATTTT
many	TRBJ1-2	TRBV12-3/TRBV12-4	-	CASSPIDTGGGYTF	TGTGCCAGCAGTCCGATTGATACGGGAGGTGGCTACACCTTC